Below, 16 T cell receptor beta chains from the same sample are listed, as sequenced in a study of identical twins. In TCRdb, the 5' RACE reads were re-called with MiXCR into one record per CDR3 protein. Among hundreds of thousands of distinct CDR3 sequences listed, under 8.5% were seen once. These data were also filed under a second study, of yellow fever vaccine responses in identical twins.

The specimen sequenced was PBMCs. All receptors derive from a woman aged 18 to 35 in good health.

This clonotype was observed many times. V and J are TRBV5-1 and TRBJ2-7; perhaps TRBD2 as D (5 bases). Trimming shortened V by 0 bases and J by 3 bases, and 16 bases separated the two germline ends. The CDR3 totals 16 residues. Looked up from germline, CDR1 is SGHRS and CDR2 is YFSETQ. The CDR3 loop is CASSLAGGQGNYEQYF. The CDR3, as DNA: TGCGCCAGCAGCTTGGCGGGCGGGCAAGGGAACTACGAGCAGTACTTC.

This clonotype has ten or more counts. The genes are TRBV13 and TRBJ2-3; D gene uncertain. CDR3 length: 11 amino acids. Trimming stripped 3 bases from V and 11 bases from J, with 9 bases between. CDR1 is PRHDT, CDR2 FYEKMQ, per germline (reference sequence). As DNA, the CDR3 is TGTGCCAGCAGCTTTTACAGCAAGCAGTATTTT. Protein product: CASSFYSKQYF. The variable domain in full, with the rest retrieved from reference TRBV13 and TRBJ2-3, is AAGVIQSPRHLIKEKRETATLKCYPIPRHDTVYWYQQGPGQDPQFLISFYEKMQSDKGSIPDRFSAQQFSDYHSELNMSSLELGDSALYFCASSFYSKQYFGPGTRLTVL.

Ten or more counts support this clonotype. V and J are TRBV12-3 or TRBV12-4 and TRBJ1-2, with D hard to call. V was clipped by 6 bases and J by 4 bases, with 9 bases between them. CDR3 length: 12 amino acids. The CDR3, as DNA: TGTGCCAGCAGCCCAGTGGGCTATGGCTACACCTTC. It translates to CASSPVGYGYTF.

This chain joins TRBV7-8 and TRBJ1-3; TRBD1 is a possible D gene (6 bases). CDR1 SGHVS and CDR2 FQNEAQ come from the germline V gene. The CDR3 totals 15 residues. The V gene lost 5 bases and the J gene lost 0 bases, with 11 bases spanning the gap. For the CDR3, the DNA is TGTGCCAGCAGCCGGACGGACAGCTCTGGAAACACCATATATTTT. Translated, it gives CASSRTDSSGNTIYF.

This clonotype came up a few times. V gene TRBV20-1 combines with J gene TRBJ2-2; 13 bases line up with TRBD2. Germline trimming cut 6 bases from V and 0 bases from J; bases unmatched to any gene: 4. This CDR3 is 16 amino acids long. CDR1 is DFQATT, CDR2 SNEGSKA, per germline (reference sequence). CDR3 in amino acids: CSAGLAGAANTGELFF. CDR3 bases: TGCAGTGCCGGACTAGCGGGGGCCGCGAACACCGGGGAGCTGTTTTTT.

The chain has TRBV6-1 and TRBJ1-4, with D possibly being TRBD1 (5 bases). The CDR3 covers 14 residues. CDR1 and CDR2 from the germline V gene are MNHNS and SASEGT. The ends were cut back, 10 bases at V and 0 bases at J, with 12 bases in the middle. The CDR3 loop is CAKTAIATNEKLFF. In nucleotides, the CDR3 is TGTGCCAAGACAGCAATTGCAACTAATGAAAAACTGTTTTTT.

This clonotype was seen many times. The rearrangement joins TRBV24-1 to TRBJ1-5; no clear D gene. Germline loops: CDR1 KGHDR, CDR2 SFDVKD. CDR3 size: 13 residues. V was shortened by 5 bases and J by 2 bases, with 6 bases between the two germline ends. The DNA for the CDR3 is TGTGCCACCAGTGCCTGGGGCAATCAGCCCCAGCATTTT. Its protein is CATSAWGNQPQHF.

This clonotype has a count of ten or more. The V and J genes are TRBV5-1 and TRBJ2-7, with 7 bases fitting TRBD2. This CDR3 region has 14 residues. The germline gives CDR1 SGHRS, CDR2 YFSETQ. The J segment lost 3 bases and the V segment lost 4 bases, leaving 7 bases of the junction unmatched. Here the CDR3 DNA reads TGCGCCAGCAGCCGTTCGGGACTAATCTACGAGCAGTACTTC. It yields the protein CASSRSGLIYEQYF.

This clonotype has at least ten counts. This chain uses TRBV12-3 or TRBV12-4 with TRBJ2-5, with D unresolved. V was pared by 3 bases and J by 0 bases, with 8 bases between. This CDR3 has 14 residues. The CDR3 DNA reads as TGTGCCAGCAGTTTTTGGCCGTACCAAGAGACCCAGTACTTC. Residues: CASSFWPYQETQYF.

The sample holds a few counts of this clonotype. The chain links TRBV6-2 or TRBV6-3 to TRBJ2-4, with D perhaps matching TRBD1 (6 bases). The CDR3 is made up of 16 amino acids. In germline, CDR1 is MNHEY, CDR2 SVGEGT. Trimming left V 6 bases short and J 1 base short, with 16 bases between. The CDR3 DNA is TGTGCCAGCAGACGTTCAGGGGAATGGGCCAAAAACATTCAGTACTTC. Translation gives CASRRSGEWAKNIQYF.

This clonotype was seen a handful of times. The chain carries TRBV4-1 and TRBJ2-7, with D hard to call. V lost 4 bases, J lost 3 bases, and 16 bases lay in between. The germline CDR1 and CDR2 sequences are MGHRA and YSYEKL. This CDR3 region has 15 residues. The CDR3 sequence: CASSRNSRYGYEQYV. CDR3 bases: TGCGCCAGCAGCCGCAACTCCCGGTATGGCTACGAGCAGTACGTC.

The chain recombines TRBV20-1 with TRBJ2-2; 9 nucleotides match TRBD2. V dropped 3 bases and J dropped 6; count of bases not matched to a gene: 5. In germline, CDR1 is DFQATT, CDR2 SNEGSKA (reference sequence). The CDR3 sequence is 14 residues long. This CDR3 is CSASSGSISGELFF. The CDR3 nucleotides read TGCAGTGCTAGTAGCGGGAGTATATCCGGGGAGCTGTTTTTT.

V and J are TRBV5-1 and TRBJ2-7, with D perhaps given as TRBD1 or TRBD2 (5 bases each). Trimming took off 0 bases at V and 2 bases at J, with 9 bases between the two ends. The CDR3 contains 14 residues. The germline V gene has CDR1 SGHRS and CDR2 YFSETQ. The CDR3 loop is CASSLAGLPYEQYV. The CDR3 nucleotides read TGCGCCAGCAGCTTGGCGGGGCTGCCCTACGAGCAGTACGTC.

The rearrangement uses TRBV5-1 and TRBJ1-3; D might be TRBD1 (5 bases). The CDR3 runs to 15 residues. The germline V gene has CDR1 SGHRS and CDR2 YFSETQ. V was cut by 4 bases and J by 4 bases, with 15 bases left in between. The chain's CDR3 is CASSRDQGSGNTIYF. As DNA, the CDR3 is TGCGCCAGCAGCCGGGACCAGGGTTCGGGAAACACCATATATTTT.

There are many counts of this clonotype. This chain uses TRBV12-3 or TRBV12-4 with TRBJ2-3; the D is unclear. V lost 3 bases and J lost 0, with 16 bases in between. The CDR3 covers 17 residues. The CDR3 bases are TGTGCCAGCAGTTTCTTCCCGGCGCAAGCTAGCACAGATACGCAGTATTTT. Encoded protein: CASSFFPAQASTDTQYF.

This clonotype was observed a handful of times. The rearrangement joins TRBV20-1 to TRBJ2-1, with D possibly being TRBD1 (5 bases). V dropped 6 bases and J dropped 6 bases, with 9 bases sitting between them. The CDR3 runs 11 residues. Germline values: CDR1 DFQATT, CDR2 SNEGSKA (reference sequence). CDR3 sequence: CSAERGNEQFF. CDR3 sequence (DNA): TGCAGTGCCGAAAGGGGCAATGAGCAGTTCTTC.